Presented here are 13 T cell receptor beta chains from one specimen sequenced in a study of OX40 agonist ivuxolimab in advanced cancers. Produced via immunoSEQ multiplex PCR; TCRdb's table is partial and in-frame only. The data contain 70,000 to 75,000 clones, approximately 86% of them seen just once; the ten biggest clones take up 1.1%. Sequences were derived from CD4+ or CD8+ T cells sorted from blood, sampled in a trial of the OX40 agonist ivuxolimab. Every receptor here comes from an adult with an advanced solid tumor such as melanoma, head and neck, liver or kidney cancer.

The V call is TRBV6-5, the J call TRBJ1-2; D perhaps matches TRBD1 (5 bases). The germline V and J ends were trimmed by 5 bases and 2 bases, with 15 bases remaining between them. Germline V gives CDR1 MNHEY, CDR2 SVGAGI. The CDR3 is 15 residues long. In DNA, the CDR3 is TGTGCCAGCAGTACGTCCCAGGGTATAAACTATGGCTACACCTTC. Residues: CASSTSQGINYGYTF.

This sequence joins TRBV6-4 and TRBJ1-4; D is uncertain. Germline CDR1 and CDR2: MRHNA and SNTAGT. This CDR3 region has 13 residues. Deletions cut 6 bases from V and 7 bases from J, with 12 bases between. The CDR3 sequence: CASRARNREKLFF. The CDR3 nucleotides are TGTGCCAGCAGGGCAAGGAATCGTGAAAAACTGTTTTTT.

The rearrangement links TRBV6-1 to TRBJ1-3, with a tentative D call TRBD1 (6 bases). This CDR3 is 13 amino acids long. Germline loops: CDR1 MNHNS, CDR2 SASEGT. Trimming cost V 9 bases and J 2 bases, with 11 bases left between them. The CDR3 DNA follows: TGTGCCAGTGCGACAGGAGCTGGAAACACCATATATTTT. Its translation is CASATGAGNTIYF.

The CDR3 DNA follows: TGTGCCAGCAGCGGTAGGGACTACCTTACCGGGGAGCTGTTTTTT. Translating gives CASSGRDYLTGELFF. The chain uses TRBV6-1 and TRBJ2-2, with TRBD2 identical over 7 bases. The germline gives CDR1 MNHNS, CDR2 SASEGT. J was trimmed by 5 bases and V by 6 bases; bases with no gene match: 9. This CDR3 region has 15 residues.

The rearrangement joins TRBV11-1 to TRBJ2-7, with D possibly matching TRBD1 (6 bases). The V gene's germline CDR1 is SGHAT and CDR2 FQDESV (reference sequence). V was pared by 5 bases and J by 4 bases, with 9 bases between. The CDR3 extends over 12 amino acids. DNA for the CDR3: TGTGCCAGCAGCCCACAGGGATACGAGCAGTACTTC. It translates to CASSPQGYEQYF. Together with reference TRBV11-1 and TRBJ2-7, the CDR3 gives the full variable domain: EAEVAQSPRYKITEKSQAVAFWCDPISGHATLYWYRQILGQGPELLVQFQDESVVDDSQLPKDRFSAERLKGVDSTLKIQPAELGDSAMYLCASSPQGYEQYFGPGTRLTVT.

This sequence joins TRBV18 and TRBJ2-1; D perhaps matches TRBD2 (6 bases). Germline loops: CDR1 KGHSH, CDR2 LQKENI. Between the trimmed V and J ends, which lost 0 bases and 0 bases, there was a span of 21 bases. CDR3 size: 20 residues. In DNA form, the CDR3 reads TGTGCCAGCTCACCACCGATGGGGGGTTTGGCGGAGAGCTCCTACAATGAGCAGTTCTTC. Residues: CASSPPMGGLAESSYNEQFF.

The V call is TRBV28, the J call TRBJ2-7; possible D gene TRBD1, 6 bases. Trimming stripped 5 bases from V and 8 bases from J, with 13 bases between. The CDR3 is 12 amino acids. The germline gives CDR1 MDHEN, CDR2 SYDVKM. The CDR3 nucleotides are TGTGCCAGCAGTCAGTACAGGGAGCAGCAGTACTTC. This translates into CASSQYREQQYF.

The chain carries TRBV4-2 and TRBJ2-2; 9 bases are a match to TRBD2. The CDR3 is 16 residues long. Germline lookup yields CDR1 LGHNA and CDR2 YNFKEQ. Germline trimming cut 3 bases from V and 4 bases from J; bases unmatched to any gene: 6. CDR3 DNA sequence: TGTGCCAGCAGCCAGCTAGCGGGACTCTCCACCGGGGAGCTGTTTTTT. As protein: CASSQLAGLSTGELFF.

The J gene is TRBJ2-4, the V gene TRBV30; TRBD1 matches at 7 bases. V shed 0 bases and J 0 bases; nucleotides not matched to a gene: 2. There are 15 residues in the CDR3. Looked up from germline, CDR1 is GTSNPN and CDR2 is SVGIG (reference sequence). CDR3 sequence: CAWSVQGLAKNIQYF. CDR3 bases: TGTGCCTGGAGTGTACAGGGGCTAGCCAAAAACATTCAGTACTTC.

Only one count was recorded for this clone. The CDR3 is CASSQTPGTPNEKLFF. The DNA of the CDR3 is TGCGCCAGCAGCCAGACCCCCGGGACCCCTAATGAAAAACTGTTTTTT. The V gene is TRBV4-1, the J gene TRBJ1-4; D might be TRBD1 (5 bases). There are 16 residues in the CDR3. V lost 3 bases and J lost 3, with 14 bases in between. The V gene's germline CDR1 is MGHRA and CDR2 YSYEKL.

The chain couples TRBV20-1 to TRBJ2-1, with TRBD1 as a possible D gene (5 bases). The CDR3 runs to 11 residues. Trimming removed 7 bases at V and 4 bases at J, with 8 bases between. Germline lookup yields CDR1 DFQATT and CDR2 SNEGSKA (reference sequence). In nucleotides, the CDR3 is TGCAGTGTGGACAATTACAATGAGCAGTTCTTC. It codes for CSVDNYNEQFF.

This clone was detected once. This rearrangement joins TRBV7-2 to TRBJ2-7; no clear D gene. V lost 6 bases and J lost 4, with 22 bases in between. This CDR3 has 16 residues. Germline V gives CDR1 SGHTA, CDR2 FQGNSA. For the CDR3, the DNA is TGTGCCAGCAGATGTTACAATCCGACCAGGAAATACGAGCAGTACTTC. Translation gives CASRCYNPTRKYEQYF.

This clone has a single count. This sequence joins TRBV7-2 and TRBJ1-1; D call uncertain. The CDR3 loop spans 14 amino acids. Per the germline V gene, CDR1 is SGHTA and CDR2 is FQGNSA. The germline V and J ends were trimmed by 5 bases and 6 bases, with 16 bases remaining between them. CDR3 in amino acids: CASSTGPQSAEAFF. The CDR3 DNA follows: TGTGCCAGCAGCACCGGCCCTCAGTCTGCTGAAGCTTTCTTT. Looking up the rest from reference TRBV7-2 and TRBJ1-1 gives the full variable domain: GAGVSQSPSNKVTEKGKDVELRCDPISGHTALYWYRQSLGQGLEFLIYFQGNSAPDKSGLPSDRFSAERTGGSVSTLTIQRTQQEDSAVYLCASSTGPQSAEAFFGQGTRLTVV.